Below, one T cell receptor (beta chain) is given with its context. Germline V CDR1 and CDR2: LNHDA, SQIVND (reference sequence). CDR3 length: 15 residues. V shed 9 bases and J 3 bases; nucleotides not matched to a gene: 9. This entry is derived from a study of shared clonotypes between healthy human individuals. Generated by immunoSEQ multiplex PCR, the TCRdb table keeps only in-frame clones and is missing some. The data show about 680,000 clones, approximately 73% seen once. The origin of this receptor is a woman under 40 in good health. The chain employs TRBV19 and TRBJ2-7; 12 bases are shared with TRBD1. Material for sequencing was memory CD4+ T cells sorted from blood. Documented subset: CD45RA-negative fraction. The CDR3 reads CARATGTGGFYEQYF. The CDR3 DNA sequence: TGTGCCAGGGCTACCGGGACAGGGGGCTTCTACGAGCAGTACTTC. Full variable domain (missing parts from reference TRBV19 and TRBJ2-7): DGGITQSPKYLFRKEGQNVTLSCEQNLNHDAMYWYRQDPGQGLRLIYYSQIVNDFQKGDIAEGYSVSREKKESFPLTVTSAQKNPTAFYLCARATGTGGFYEQYFGPGTRLTVT.